This is a list of T cell receptor beta chains from one sample in a study of T cells after yellow fever vaccination. TCRdb re-analysed the 5' RACE reads in MiXCR, keeping a single row per CDR3 protein. Of 450,000 to 650,000 distinct CDR3 sequences detected, 20% to 25% appear once; the ten largest clones hold approximately 16%. The sample was PBMCs, taken about 21 days after the first yellow fever vaccination. Receptor source: a man between 18 and 35 years old who received the YFV17D yellow fever vaccine. Each CDR3 is given with its conserved first and last residue. A D gene is named only where the DNA matches it firmly. The size field is filled for only some rows; it gives once, few, many or a size class.

few	TRBJ2-1	TRBV7-9	.	TGTGCCAGCAGCTTTGACGGGGGCCCTTACAATGAGCAGTTCTTC	CASSFDGGPYNEQFF
.	TRBJ2-5	TRBV7-2	.	TGTGCCAGCAGCTTAGCGGGGCCGCGGCAAGAGACCCAGTACTTC	CASSLAGPRQETQYF
.	TRBJ2-5	TRBV27	TRBD2	TGTGCCAGCAGTTCGGCGGGGGGAATGGCGGAGACCCAGTACTTC	CASSSAGGMAETQYF
.	TRBJ2-7	TRBV29-1	.	TGCAGCGTTGAAGGTCAGCAGGGGAGTTCCTACGAGCAGTACTTC	CSVEGQQGSSYEQYF
few	TRBJ2-2	TRBV7-9	.	TGTGCCAGCAGAATAGACGGGGGGCCGAGGGCCGGGGAGCTGTTTTTT	CASRIDGGPRAGELFF
.	TRBJ1-2	TRBV7-8	.	TGTGCCAGCAGCTTAGTACAAGGAGTCTACACCTTC	CASSLVQGVYTF
.	TRBJ2-5	TRBV7-3	.	TGTGCCAGCAGCTTCGTCAGGAGACACGGACTCCGAGACGAGACCCAGTACTTC	CASSFVRRHGLRDETQYF
.	TRBJ2-3	TRBV7-2	.	TGTGCCAGCCGCGATCCGGGACTTCAAGATACGCAGTATTTT	CASRDPGLQDTQYF
few	TRBJ2-5	TRBV12-3/TRBV12-4	.	TGTGCCAGCAGTTTCCAACAGACCCAAGAGACCCAGTACTTC	CASSFQQTQETQYF
few	TRBJ2-1	TRBV20-1	.	TGCAGTGCTAGAGATGATCCGACTGAGCAGTTCTTC	CSARDDPTEQFF
.	TRBJ1-2	TRBV10-3	.	TGTGCCATCAGGGGGACATTCGCTAACTATGGCTACACCTTC	CAIRGTFANYGYTF
.	TRBJ1-4	TRBV7-3	.	TGTGCCAGCAGCTTAAACCCAGGGGCGGATGAAAAACTGTTTTTT	CASSLNPGADEKLFF
few	TRBJ1-5	TRBV4-1	.	TGCGCCAGCAGCCAAGATAATCCGGGACGCAATCAGCCCCAGCATTTT	CASSQDNPGRNQPQHF
.	TRBJ2-7	TRBV27	.	TGTGCCAGCAGTTCATCACCATCGACAGGCTCCTACGAGCAGTACTTC	CASSSSPSTGSYEQYF
.	TRBJ2-7	TRBV7-9	.	TGTGCCAGCAGCTTAGCCCAGCGAGCCTACGAGCAGTACTTC	CASSLAQRAYEQYF
.	TRBJ2-1	TRBV12-3/TRBV12-4	TRBD2	TGTGCCAGCAGTCCAAGTCCCGGGACTAGCGGGGGGCCCTACAATGAGCAGTTCTTC	CASSPSPGTSGGPYNEQFF
.	TRBJ1-1	TRBV7-9	.	TGTGCCAGCAGCACCTTAGGGGGGGGAAACACTGAAGCTTTCTTT	CASSTLGGGNTEAFF
.	TRBJ2-1	TRBV20-1	TRBD1	TGCAGTGCTAGTGGATGGACAGGGGGGACTGAGCAGTTCTTC	CSASGWTGGTEQFF
.	TRBJ2-3	TRBV7-9	TRBD2	TGTGCCGTAGTAGCGGGGGGGTCAGGAGATACGCAGTATTTT	CAVVAGGSGDTQYF
.	TRBJ1-3	TRBV12-3/TRBV12-4	TRBD1	TGTGCCAGCAGTAGACAGGGGGCGATTGGAAACACCATATATTTT	CASSRQGAIGNTIYF
few	TRBJ1-2	TRBV3-1	.	TGTGCCAGCAGCCAAGGGTCTCCCCTTGGCTACACCTTC	CASSQGSPLGYTF
once	TRBJ1-6	TRBV2	.	TGTGCCAGCAGTGAATATGGCGGGCAGAATTCACCCCTCCACTTT	CASSEYGGQNSPLHF
.	TRBJ2-2	TRBV19	.	TGTGCCAGTAGTATAGTGGACACCGGGGAGCTGTTTTTT	CASSIVDTGELFF
.	TRBJ2-1	TRBV2	TRBD2	TGTGCCAGCAGTCGGACTAGCGGGGGGGCGATCCACAATGAGCAGTTCTTC	CASSRTSGGAIHNEQFF
.	TRBJ1-1	TRBV5-1	TRBD1	TGCGCCAGCAGCTGGGACAGGGGTGTAACTGAAGCTTTCTTT	CASSWDRGVTEAFF
.	TRBJ2-3	TRBV27	.	TGTGCCAGCCAAGGGGGGGGGCGTAATACGCAGTATTTT	CASQGGGRNTQYF
.	TRBJ2-3	TRBV29-1	.	TGCAGCGTTACTTTCCGGGGTGCAGATACGCAGTATTTT	CSVTFRGADTQYF
.	TRBJ2-1	TRBV9	.	TGTGCCAGCAGCCTGGGGACTTCTAGAATCTACAATGAGCAGTTCTTC	CASSLGTSRIYNEQFF
few	TRBJ1-2	TRBV6-2/TRBV6-3	TRBD1	TGTGCCAGCAGTTACCCAGATTACAGGGACAGCTTCTATGGCTACACCTTC	CASSYPDYRDSFYGYTF
many	TRBJ2-3	TRBV6-2/TRBV6-3	.	TGTGCCAGCAGCCTCCGCCCGGATACGCAGTATTTT	CASSLRPDTQYF
.	TRBJ2-4	TRBV6-1	TRBD1	TGTGCCAGCAGTAAGGACAGGGTGAAAAACATTCAGTACTTC	CASSKDRVKNIQYF
few	TRBJ2-1	TRBV27	.	TGTGCCAGCAGTTTCGGCGGGGTAGGCTACAATGAGCAGTTCTTC	CASSFGGVGYNEQFF
few	TRBJ1-5	TRBV6-2/TRBV6-3	.	TGTGCCAGCAGACACTCCGGGACACCGAATCAGCCCCAGCATTTT	CASRHSGTPNQPQHF
.	TRBJ1-5	TRBV27	.	TGTGCCAGCAGTTTCGCGTATAGCAATCAGCCCCAGCATTTT	CASSFAYSNQPQHF
.	TRBJ1-1	TRBV27	.	TGTGCCAGCAGTTCAAGACAGAAAGCTATCACTGAAGCTTTCTTT	CASSSRQKAITEAFF
few	TRBJ2-1	TRBV6-5	TRBD1	TGTGCCAGCAGTTACTCGAGCACAGGGGGCGCGAATGAGCAGTTCTTC	CASSYSSTGGANEQFF
few	TRBJ2-5	TRBV23-1	.	TGCGCCAGCAGGCCCTGGGGGTATCTGGAGACCCAGTACTTC	CASRPWGYLETQYF
few	TRBJ2-3	TRBV27	TRBD2	TGTGCCAGCAGTACACTGGGACTAGAGGGCACAGATACGCAGTATTTT	CASSTLGLEGTDTQYF
few	TRBJ2-4	TRBV21-1	.	TGTGCCAGCATCAGGGTCAGGAGAGCCAAAAACATTCAGTACTTC	CASIRVRRAKNIQYF
.	TRBJ1-5	TRBV12-3/TRBV12-4	TRBD1	TGTGCCAGCAGTCGACAGGGAGACTATCAGCCCCAGCATTTT	CASSRQGDYQPQHF
few	TRBJ2-3	TRBV9	.	TGTGCCAGCAGCGCGCTAGGCGGTACGCAGTATTTT	CASSALGGTQYF
few	TRBJ2-3	TRBV10-3	TRBD1	TGTGCCATCATGGGACAGGGGTCAGATACGCAGTATTTT	CAIMGQGSDTQYF
.	TRBJ1-2	TRBV5-1	.	TGCGCCAGCGGGAAGGACACGGGCTATGGCTACACCTTC	CASGKDTGYGYTF
.	TRBJ2-5	TRBV24-1	.	TGTGCCACCAGTGACTCGGACAGATACCAAGAGACCCAGTACTTC	CATSDSDRYQETQYF
few	TRBJ2-5	TRBV4-3	TRBD2	TGCGCCAGCAGCCAAGATCCGGGGAGGGTGTCCCAAGAGACCCAGTACTTC	CASSQDPGRVSQETQYF
.	TRBJ1-5	TRBV7-9	.	TGTGCCAGCAGCTCACCGGGAGCCGATAATCAGCCCCAGCATTTT	CASSSPGADNQPQHF
once	TRBJ2-7	TRBV6-5	TRBD2	TGTGCCAGCAGTTACCCCACCGGGGGGGGTGCCTACGAGCAGTACTTC	CASSYPTGGGAYEQYF
few	TRBJ2-7	TRBV9	.	TGTGCCAGCAGCAGAATGGTCGGGTACGAGCAGTACTTC	CASSRMVGYEQYF
.	TRBJ2-1	TRBV5-1	TRBD2	TGCGCCAGCAGGGAGCGGGGCCTTTTTAACAATGAGCAGTTCTTC	CASRERGLFNNEQFF
few	TRBJ1-1	TRBV25-1	.	TGTGCCAGCAGTGCAACTATGAACACTGAAGCTTTCTTT	CASSATMNTEAFF
few	TRBJ2-2	TRBV12-3/TRBV12-4	.	TGTGCCAGCAGTTCCCGGACTAAAGAGGCCGGGGAGCTGTTTTTT	CASSSRTKEAGELFF
.	TRBJ1-2	TRBV13	TRBD1	TGTGCCAGCAGCTCTACTGAGACCGGGACAGGGAATGGCTACACCTTC	CASSSTETGTGNGYTF
.	TRBJ2-1	TRBV7-9	.	TGTGCCAGCAGCTTATGGGAAGGACAGCCCTACAATGAGCAGTTCTTC	CASSLWEGQPYNEQFF